Listed below are T cell receptor beta chains from one sample, sequenced in a study of T cells after yellow fever vaccination. TCRdb re-called the 5' RACE reads with MiXCR, one entry per CDR3 protein. Among 350,000 to 550,000 distinct CDR3 sequences, about 17% were seen once, and the ten largest hold roughly 19%. This specimen was PBMCs, taken before the yellow fever booster vaccination. These receptors were collected from a man between 18 and 35 years old who received the YFV17D yellow fever vaccine. CDR3s leave out the opening cysteine and the closing phenylalanine or tryptophan. D genes are given only for firm matches.

v_call: TRBV7-2
d_call: TRBD1
j_call: TRBJ2-1
cdr3_aa: ASSLGQGSYNEQF

v_call: TRBV20-1
d_call: TRBD1
j_call: TRBJ2-3
cdr3_aa: SAPGQGADTQY

v_call: TRBV7-8
d_call: TRBD1
j_call: TRBJ2-3
cdr3_aa: ASTRDRAGADTQY

v_call: TRBV4-2
d_call: TRBD1
j_call: TRBJ1-4
cdr3_aa: ASSQWTGFREKLF

v_call: TRBV14
d_call: .
j_call: TRBJ2-1
cdr3_aa: ASSQGADSEQF

v_call: TRBV7-2
d_call: .
j_call: TRBJ2-3
cdr3_aa: ASSPAIGRGVVGRDTQY

v_call: TRBV9
d_call: TRBD1
j_call: TRBJ2-2
cdr3_aa: ASSVDGQGRLF

v_call: TRBV20-1
d_call: .
j_call: TRBJ1-5
cdr3_aa: SATLDSQSRPQH

v_call: TRBV3-2
d_call: .
j_call: TRBJ1-6
cdr3_aa: ARWGRISNSPLH

v_call: TRBV7-2
d_call: .
j_call: TRBJ1-2
cdr3_aa: ASRLTGLEGYT

v_call: TRBV6-4
d_call: TRBD2
j_call: TRBJ2-3
cdr3_aa: VIGGGPREDTQY

v_call: TRBV19
d_call: TRBD1
j_call: TRBJ2-3
cdr3_aa: ASSTGQLGTDTQY

v_call: TRBV5-1
d_call: .
j_call: TRBJ1-1
cdr3_aa: ASSLRSRADEAF

v_call: TRBV27
d_call: .
j_call: TRBJ2-1
cdr3_aa: ASSLVGTYNEQF

v_call: TRBV3-1
d_call: TRBD1
j_call: TRBJ1-2
cdr3_aa: ASNRQGGRSGYT

v_call: TRBV10-1
d_call: .
j_call: TRBJ2-1
cdr3_aa: ASSEFSSYNEQF

v_call: TRBV20-1
d_call: TRBD1
j_call: TRBJ2-3
cdr3_aa: SARDIDRVDSADTQY

v_call: TRBV2
d_call: .
j_call: TRBJ2-1
cdr3_aa: ASEIGKASYNEQF

v_call: TRBV30
d_call: .
j_call: TRBJ2-2
cdr3_aa: AWTRGGELF

v_call: TRBV29-1
d_call: .
j_call: TRBJ2-5
cdr3_aa: SVQRWGDLGETQY

v_call: TRBV5-1
d_call: .
j_call: TRBJ1-6
cdr3_aa: ASSLVAGSNSPLH

v_call: TRBV23-1
d_call: .
j_call: TRBJ2-3
cdr3_aa: ASSQAFRGRDTQY

v_call: TRBV12-3/TRBV12-4
d_call: .
j_call: TRBJ1-1
cdr3_aa: ASTIGLTEAF

v_call: TRBV20-1
d_call: .
j_call: TRBJ1-5
cdr3_aa: SAGQSYRYSNQPQH

v_call: TRBV20-1
d_call: .
j_call: TRBJ2-3
cdr3_aa: SASFPTVNTQY

v_call: TRBV24-1
d_call: .
j_call: TRBJ2-2
cdr3_aa: ATSDSPNAGELF

v_call: TRBV7-3
d_call: TRBD2
j_call: TRBJ2-3
cdr3_aa: ASSKTSGGLTDTQY

v_call: TRBV12-3/TRBV12-4
d_call: TRBD1
j_call: TRBJ1-3
cdr3_aa: ASSLPQGRNTIY

v_call: TRBV7-9
d_call: .
j_call: TRBJ1-3
cdr3_aa: ASRPEVTTREPGNTIY

v_call: TRBV4-3
d_call: .
j_call: TRBJ1-3
cdr3_aa: ASSPSGGISGNTIY

v_call: TRBV4-3
d_call: .
j_call: TRBJ1-6
cdr3_aa: ASSQDRAYNSPLH

v_call: TRBV20-1
d_call: .
j_call: TRBJ1-1
cdr3_aa: SAATLNTEAF

v_call: TRBV5-1
d_call: .
j_call: TRBJ2-1
cdr3_aa: ASSLENPSYNEQF

v_call: TRBV9
d_call: .
j_call: TRBJ2-1
cdr3_aa: ASSPTYYNEQF

v_call: TRBV20-1
d_call: TRBD2
j_call: TRBJ2-3
cdr3_aa: SAHRPGTTQHLVLGTDTQY

v_call: TRBV5-1
d_call: TRBD2
j_call: TRBJ2-5
cdr3_aa: ASSLGVAGTTIQETQY

v_call: TRBV7-9
d_call: .
j_call: TRBJ1-1
cdr3_aa: ASSLGGARGNTEAF

v_call: TRBV12-3/TRBV12-4
d_call: .
j_call: TRBJ1-3
cdr3_aa: ASSTDRNSGNTIY

v_call: TRBV9
d_call: .
j_call: TRBJ2-6
cdr3_aa: ASSVLGANVLT

v_call: TRBV20-1
d_call: .
j_call: TRBJ2-3
cdr3_aa: SAPPSGADTQY

v_call: TRBV20-1
d_call: .
j_call: TRBJ2-5
cdr3_aa: SARTGRETQY

v_call: TRBV7-2
d_call: .
j_call: TRBJ2-1
cdr3_aa: ASSAVRHEQF

v_call: TRBV27
d_call: TRBD1
j_call: TRBJ2-4
cdr3_aa: ASSFTGAVNIQY

v_call: TRBV11-2
d_call: .
j_call: TRBJ2-2
cdr3_aa: ASSGYRAAGELF

v_call: TRBV5-1
d_call: TRBD2
j_call: TRBJ2-3
cdr3_aa: ASTGGGAGDTQY

v_call: TRBV4-1
d_call: TRBD1
j_call: TRBJ1-2
cdr3_aa: ASSHPVTGSYGYT

v_call: TRBV5-1
d_call: .
j_call: TRBJ2-3
cdr3_aa: ASAPGSGVYLDTQY

v_call: TRBV15
d_call: .
j_call: TRBJ2-2
cdr3_aa: ATSRDGYNTGELF

v_call: TRBV4-2
d_call: TRBD2
j_call: TRBJ2-5
cdr3_aa: ASSQELAEETQY

v_call: TRBV7-9
d_call: .
j_call: TRBJ1-1
cdr3_aa: ASSLAVELGGPNTEAF

v_call: TRBV4-2
d_call: .
j_call: TRBJ1-5
cdr3_aa: ASSQVGQSNQPQH

v_call: TRBV6-1
d_call: .
j_call: TRBJ1-5
cdr3_aa: ASTGRYASNQPQH

v_call: TRBV19
d_call: TRBD2
j_call: TRBJ2-3
cdr3_aa: ASSIRGGSYTQY

v_call: TRBV4-2
d_call: .
j_call: TRBJ2-3
cdr3_aa: ASSQESRAAGTDTQY

v_call: TRBV3-1
d_call: .
j_call: TRBJ1-1
cdr3_aa: ASSQGAGATEAF

v_call: TRBV7-2
d_call: .
j_call: TRBJ1-1
cdr3_aa: ASSVWAEWNTEAF

v_call: TRBV18
d_call: .
j_call: TRBJ1-1
cdr3_aa: ASSPELSLQGAF

v_call: TRBV15
d_call: .
j_call: TRBJ2-5
cdr3_aa: ATSRGVSVETQY

v_call: TRBV7-3
d_call: .
j_call: TRBJ2-2
cdr3_aa: ASSFGGHAGELF